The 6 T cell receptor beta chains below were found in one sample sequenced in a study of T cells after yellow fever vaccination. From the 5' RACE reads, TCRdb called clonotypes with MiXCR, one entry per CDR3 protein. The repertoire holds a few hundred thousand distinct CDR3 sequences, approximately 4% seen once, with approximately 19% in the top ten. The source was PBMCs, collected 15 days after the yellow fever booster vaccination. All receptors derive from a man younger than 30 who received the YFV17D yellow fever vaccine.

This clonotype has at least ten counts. In DNA, the CDR3 is TGTGCCAGCAGCTTCGAGCGGGGCACCTACGAGCAGTACTTC. Translated, it gives CASSFERGTYEQYF. The chain recombines TRBV5-6 with TRBJ2-7; 7 bases map to TRBD2. J was trimmed by 2 bases and V by 2 bases; bases with no gene match: 4. Germline V gives CDR1 SGHDT, CDR2 YYEEEE. The CDR3 has 14 residues.

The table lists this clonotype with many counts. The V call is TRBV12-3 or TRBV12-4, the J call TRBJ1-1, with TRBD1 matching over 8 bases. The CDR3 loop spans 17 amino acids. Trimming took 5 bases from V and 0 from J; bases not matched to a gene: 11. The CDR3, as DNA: TGTGCCAGCAGTCGATGGACAGGGATGAATATGAACACTGAAGCTTTCTTT. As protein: CASSRWTGMNMNTEAFF.

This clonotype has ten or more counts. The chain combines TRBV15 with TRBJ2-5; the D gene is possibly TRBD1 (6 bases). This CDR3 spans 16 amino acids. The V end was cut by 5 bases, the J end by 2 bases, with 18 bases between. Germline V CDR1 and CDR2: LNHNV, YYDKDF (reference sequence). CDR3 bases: TGTGCCACCAGCTCTGAACAGGGTACTGAACAAGAGACCCAGTACTTC. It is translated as CATSSEQGTEQETQYF.

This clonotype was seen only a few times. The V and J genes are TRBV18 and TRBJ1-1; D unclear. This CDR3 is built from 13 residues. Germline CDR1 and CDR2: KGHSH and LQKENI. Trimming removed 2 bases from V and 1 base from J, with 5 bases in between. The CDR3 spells CASSPDQNTEAFF. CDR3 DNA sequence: TGTGCCAGCTCACCAGACCAGAACACTGAAGCTTTCTTT.

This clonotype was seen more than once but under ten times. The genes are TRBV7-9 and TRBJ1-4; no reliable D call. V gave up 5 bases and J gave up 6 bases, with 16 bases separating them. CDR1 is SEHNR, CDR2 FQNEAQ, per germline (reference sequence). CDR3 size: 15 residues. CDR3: CASSGASTTDEKLFF. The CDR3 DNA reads TGTGCCAGCAGCGGAGCCTCCACCACTGATGAAAAACTGTTTTTT. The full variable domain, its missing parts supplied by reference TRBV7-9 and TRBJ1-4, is DTGVSQNPRHKITKRGQNVTFRCDPISEHNRLYWYRQTLGQGPEFLTYFQNEAQLEKSRLLSDRFSAERPKGSFSTLEIQRTEQGDSAMYLCASSGASTTDEKLFFGSGTQLSVL.

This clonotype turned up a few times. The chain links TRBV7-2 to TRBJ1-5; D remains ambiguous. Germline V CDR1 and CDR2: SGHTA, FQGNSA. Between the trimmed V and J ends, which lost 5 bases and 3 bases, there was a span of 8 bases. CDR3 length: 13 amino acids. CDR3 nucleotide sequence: TGTGCCAGCAGCCCCTGGACCAATCAGCCCCAGCATTTT. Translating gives CASSPWTNQPQHF.